The 10 T cell receptor beta chains below come from one sample, sequenced in a study of beta chain features in type 1 diabetes. Investigators reverse transcribed all isolated RNA, so they sequenced expressed TCRB transcripts. Data came from immunoSEQ multiplex PCR; TCRdb stores just in-frame clones and leaves some out. The table includes about 110,000 clones, approximately 39% detected once. The sequenced material came from stem cell memory CD4+ T cells from blood. Every receptor here comes from a woman aged 18-35 years in good health.

V usage is TRBV11-2 and J usage is TRBJ2-3, with a tentative D call TRBD1 (5 bases). The ends were cut back, 1 base at V and 7 bases at J, with 9 bases in the middle. Germline CDR1 SGHAT, CDR2 FQNNGV. The CDR3 has 13 residues. The CDR3 region has the DNA TGTGCCAGCAGCTTAGTTCAGGGTAATACGCAGTATTTT. It is translated as CASSLVQGNTQYF.

V gene TRBV11-2 combines with J gene TRBJ2-2; TRBD1 aligns across 7 bases. Germline lookup yields CDR1 SGHAT and CDR2 FQNNGV. V trimming: 2 bases; J trimming: 5 bases; junction bases outside the gene matches: 5. The CDR3 has 15 residues. CDR3 in amino acids: CASSLLTGVTGELFF. CDR3 in DNA: TGTGCCAGCAGCTTATTAACAGGGGTAACCGGGGAGCTGTTTTTT.

The chain links TRBV7-9 to TRBJ2-2; the D gene is possibly TRBD2 (5 bases). This CDR3 contains 16 residues. V was clipped by 3 bases and J by 5 bases, with 16 bases between them. CDR1 SEHNR and CDR2 FQNEAQ come from the germline V gene (reference sequence). This CDR3 is CASSFWSGVTTGELFF. Here the CDR3 DNA reads TGTGCCAGCAGCTTTTGGTCCGGGGTGACGACCGGGGAGCTGTTTTTT.

This clone came up a few times. The rearrangement links TRBV7-9 to TRBJ2-1, with D possibly TRBD1 on 5 matching bases. Trimming left V 6 bases short and J 6 bases short, with 27 bases between. This CDR3 spans 18 amino acids. Per the germline V gene, CDR1 is SEHNR and CDR2 is FQNEAQ (reference sequence). DNA of the CDR3: TGTGCCAGCAGGTTGGGGCAGGTGCGGACCGGTACTTCCAATGAGCAGTTCTTC. Protein sequence: CASRLGQVRTGTSNEQFF.

This clone was seen a handful of times. The genes are TRBV5-1 and TRBJ2-5, with D unresolved. Germline V CDR1 and CDR2: SGHRS, YFSETQ. V lost 3 bases to trimming and J lost 2 bases, with 2 bases between them. The CDR3 has 11 residues. This CDR3 is CASSSQETQYF. The CDR3 bases are TGCGCCAGCAGCTCTCAAGAGACCCAGTACTTC. The whole variable domain, remainder taken from reference TRBV5-1 and TRBJ2-5, is KAGVTQTPRYLIKTRGQQVTLSCSPISGHRSVSWYQQTPGQGLQFLFEYFSETQRNKGNFPGRFSGRQFSNSRSEMNVSTLELGDSALYLCASSSQETQYFGPGTRLLVL.

This clone has only a few counts. The chain has TRBV7-3 and TRBJ2-3; no definite D call. The CDR3 has 15 residues. Trimming shortened V by 2 bases and J by 0 bases, and 9 bases separated the two germline ends. The germline V gene encodes CDR1 SGHTA and CDR2 FQGTGA. The CDR3 sequence: CASSLYPSSTDTQYF. The DNA for the CDR3 is TGTGCCAGCAGCTTATATCCCTCTAGCACAGATACGCAGTATTTT.

This clone has just a few counts. The rearrangement uses TRBV10-3 and TRBJ2-7, with TRBD1 matching over 7 bases. The CDR3 has 12 residues. Germline V gives CDR1 ENHRY, CDR2 SYGVKD. V shed 10 bases, J shed 3 bases, and the junction held 6 bases outside the gene matches. DNA for the CDR3: TGTGCCACCGGGACAGACAACTACGAGCAGTACTTC. Translation: CATGTDNYEQYF.

This chain uses TRBV18 with TRBJ2-1; TRBD2 aligns across 8 bases. Germline trimming cut 6 bases from V and 4 bases from J; bases unmatched to any gene: 11. This CDR3 has 16 amino acids. The germline V gene has CDR1 KGHSH and CDR2 LQKENI. CDR3 sequence reads: CASSPERRGGYNEQFF. The CDR3 DNA follows: TGTGCCAGCTCCCCTGAAAGACGGGGGGGATACAATGAGCAGTTCTTC.

The chain is built from TRBV6-6 and TRBJ1-5; D is possibly TRBD1 (6 bases). The CDR3 loop spans 13 amino acids. Germline loops: CDR1 MNHNY, CDR2 SVGAGI (reference sequence). Trimming shortened V by 5 bases and J by 4 bases, and 9 bases separated the two germline ends. The CDR3 reads CASSVQGNQPQHF. DNA of the CDR3: TGTGCCAGCAGTGTCCAGGGGAATCAGCCCCAGCATTTT.

This clone was counted between two and nine times. J is TRBJ2-5 and V is TRBV10-3; 12 positions agree with TRBD2. The CDR3 extends over 16 amino acids. Germline values: CDR1 ENHRY, CDR2 SYGVKD. The V segment lost 10 bases and the J segment 4 bases; nucleotides outside the gene matches: 13. CDR3 coding DNA: TGTGCCACCCGGACTAGCGGGATGGGCTGGGGAGAGACCCAGTACTTC. Translating gives CATRTSGMGWGETQYF.